The clone carrying this T cell receptor beta chain was recorded a few times. The data derive from a study of control samples from healthy donors and cancer patients. Generated by immunoSEQ multiplex PCR, the TCRdb table keeps only in-frame clones and is missing some. The sample yields approximately 100,000 clones, roughly 90% seen once. CDR3 length equals 14 residues. J was trimmed by 6 bases and V by 7 bases; bases with no gene match: 11. From germline, CDR1 is SEHNR and CDR2 FQNEAQ (reference sequence). The rearrangement links TRBV7-9 to TRBJ1-2; 7 nucleotides match TRBD1. The source is a man aged 25 to 45 in good health. Material: blood. CDR3 sequence: CASTLLGGADGYTF. The CDR3 nucleotides are TGTGCCAGCACGTTATTAGGGGGCGCGGATGGCTACACCTTC.